This TCR beta chain was profiled in a study of response to subunit inactivated influenza vaccine. TCRdb reanalysed the RT-PCR reads using MiXCR and keeps one entry per CDR3 protein. The profile shows over 650,000 distinct CDR3 sequences, approximately 17% of them singletons. The V end lost 3 bases, the J end lost 3 bases, and 16 bases lay between the germline ends. Germline V gene sequence: CDR1 LGHNA, CDR2 YSLEER. The CDR3 runs to 16 residues. The source material was PBMCs from blood, sampled around 5 days after vaccination. The chain carries TRBV4-3 and TRBJ2-3, with a tentative D call TRBD2 (6 bases). The receptor was isolated from a man in his fifties or sixties who received an inactivated influenza vaccine. The CDR3 region is CASSHVEGRGTDTQYF. CDR3 in DNA: TGCGCCAGCAGCCATGTGGAGGGCCGAGGGACAGATACGCAGTATTTT.